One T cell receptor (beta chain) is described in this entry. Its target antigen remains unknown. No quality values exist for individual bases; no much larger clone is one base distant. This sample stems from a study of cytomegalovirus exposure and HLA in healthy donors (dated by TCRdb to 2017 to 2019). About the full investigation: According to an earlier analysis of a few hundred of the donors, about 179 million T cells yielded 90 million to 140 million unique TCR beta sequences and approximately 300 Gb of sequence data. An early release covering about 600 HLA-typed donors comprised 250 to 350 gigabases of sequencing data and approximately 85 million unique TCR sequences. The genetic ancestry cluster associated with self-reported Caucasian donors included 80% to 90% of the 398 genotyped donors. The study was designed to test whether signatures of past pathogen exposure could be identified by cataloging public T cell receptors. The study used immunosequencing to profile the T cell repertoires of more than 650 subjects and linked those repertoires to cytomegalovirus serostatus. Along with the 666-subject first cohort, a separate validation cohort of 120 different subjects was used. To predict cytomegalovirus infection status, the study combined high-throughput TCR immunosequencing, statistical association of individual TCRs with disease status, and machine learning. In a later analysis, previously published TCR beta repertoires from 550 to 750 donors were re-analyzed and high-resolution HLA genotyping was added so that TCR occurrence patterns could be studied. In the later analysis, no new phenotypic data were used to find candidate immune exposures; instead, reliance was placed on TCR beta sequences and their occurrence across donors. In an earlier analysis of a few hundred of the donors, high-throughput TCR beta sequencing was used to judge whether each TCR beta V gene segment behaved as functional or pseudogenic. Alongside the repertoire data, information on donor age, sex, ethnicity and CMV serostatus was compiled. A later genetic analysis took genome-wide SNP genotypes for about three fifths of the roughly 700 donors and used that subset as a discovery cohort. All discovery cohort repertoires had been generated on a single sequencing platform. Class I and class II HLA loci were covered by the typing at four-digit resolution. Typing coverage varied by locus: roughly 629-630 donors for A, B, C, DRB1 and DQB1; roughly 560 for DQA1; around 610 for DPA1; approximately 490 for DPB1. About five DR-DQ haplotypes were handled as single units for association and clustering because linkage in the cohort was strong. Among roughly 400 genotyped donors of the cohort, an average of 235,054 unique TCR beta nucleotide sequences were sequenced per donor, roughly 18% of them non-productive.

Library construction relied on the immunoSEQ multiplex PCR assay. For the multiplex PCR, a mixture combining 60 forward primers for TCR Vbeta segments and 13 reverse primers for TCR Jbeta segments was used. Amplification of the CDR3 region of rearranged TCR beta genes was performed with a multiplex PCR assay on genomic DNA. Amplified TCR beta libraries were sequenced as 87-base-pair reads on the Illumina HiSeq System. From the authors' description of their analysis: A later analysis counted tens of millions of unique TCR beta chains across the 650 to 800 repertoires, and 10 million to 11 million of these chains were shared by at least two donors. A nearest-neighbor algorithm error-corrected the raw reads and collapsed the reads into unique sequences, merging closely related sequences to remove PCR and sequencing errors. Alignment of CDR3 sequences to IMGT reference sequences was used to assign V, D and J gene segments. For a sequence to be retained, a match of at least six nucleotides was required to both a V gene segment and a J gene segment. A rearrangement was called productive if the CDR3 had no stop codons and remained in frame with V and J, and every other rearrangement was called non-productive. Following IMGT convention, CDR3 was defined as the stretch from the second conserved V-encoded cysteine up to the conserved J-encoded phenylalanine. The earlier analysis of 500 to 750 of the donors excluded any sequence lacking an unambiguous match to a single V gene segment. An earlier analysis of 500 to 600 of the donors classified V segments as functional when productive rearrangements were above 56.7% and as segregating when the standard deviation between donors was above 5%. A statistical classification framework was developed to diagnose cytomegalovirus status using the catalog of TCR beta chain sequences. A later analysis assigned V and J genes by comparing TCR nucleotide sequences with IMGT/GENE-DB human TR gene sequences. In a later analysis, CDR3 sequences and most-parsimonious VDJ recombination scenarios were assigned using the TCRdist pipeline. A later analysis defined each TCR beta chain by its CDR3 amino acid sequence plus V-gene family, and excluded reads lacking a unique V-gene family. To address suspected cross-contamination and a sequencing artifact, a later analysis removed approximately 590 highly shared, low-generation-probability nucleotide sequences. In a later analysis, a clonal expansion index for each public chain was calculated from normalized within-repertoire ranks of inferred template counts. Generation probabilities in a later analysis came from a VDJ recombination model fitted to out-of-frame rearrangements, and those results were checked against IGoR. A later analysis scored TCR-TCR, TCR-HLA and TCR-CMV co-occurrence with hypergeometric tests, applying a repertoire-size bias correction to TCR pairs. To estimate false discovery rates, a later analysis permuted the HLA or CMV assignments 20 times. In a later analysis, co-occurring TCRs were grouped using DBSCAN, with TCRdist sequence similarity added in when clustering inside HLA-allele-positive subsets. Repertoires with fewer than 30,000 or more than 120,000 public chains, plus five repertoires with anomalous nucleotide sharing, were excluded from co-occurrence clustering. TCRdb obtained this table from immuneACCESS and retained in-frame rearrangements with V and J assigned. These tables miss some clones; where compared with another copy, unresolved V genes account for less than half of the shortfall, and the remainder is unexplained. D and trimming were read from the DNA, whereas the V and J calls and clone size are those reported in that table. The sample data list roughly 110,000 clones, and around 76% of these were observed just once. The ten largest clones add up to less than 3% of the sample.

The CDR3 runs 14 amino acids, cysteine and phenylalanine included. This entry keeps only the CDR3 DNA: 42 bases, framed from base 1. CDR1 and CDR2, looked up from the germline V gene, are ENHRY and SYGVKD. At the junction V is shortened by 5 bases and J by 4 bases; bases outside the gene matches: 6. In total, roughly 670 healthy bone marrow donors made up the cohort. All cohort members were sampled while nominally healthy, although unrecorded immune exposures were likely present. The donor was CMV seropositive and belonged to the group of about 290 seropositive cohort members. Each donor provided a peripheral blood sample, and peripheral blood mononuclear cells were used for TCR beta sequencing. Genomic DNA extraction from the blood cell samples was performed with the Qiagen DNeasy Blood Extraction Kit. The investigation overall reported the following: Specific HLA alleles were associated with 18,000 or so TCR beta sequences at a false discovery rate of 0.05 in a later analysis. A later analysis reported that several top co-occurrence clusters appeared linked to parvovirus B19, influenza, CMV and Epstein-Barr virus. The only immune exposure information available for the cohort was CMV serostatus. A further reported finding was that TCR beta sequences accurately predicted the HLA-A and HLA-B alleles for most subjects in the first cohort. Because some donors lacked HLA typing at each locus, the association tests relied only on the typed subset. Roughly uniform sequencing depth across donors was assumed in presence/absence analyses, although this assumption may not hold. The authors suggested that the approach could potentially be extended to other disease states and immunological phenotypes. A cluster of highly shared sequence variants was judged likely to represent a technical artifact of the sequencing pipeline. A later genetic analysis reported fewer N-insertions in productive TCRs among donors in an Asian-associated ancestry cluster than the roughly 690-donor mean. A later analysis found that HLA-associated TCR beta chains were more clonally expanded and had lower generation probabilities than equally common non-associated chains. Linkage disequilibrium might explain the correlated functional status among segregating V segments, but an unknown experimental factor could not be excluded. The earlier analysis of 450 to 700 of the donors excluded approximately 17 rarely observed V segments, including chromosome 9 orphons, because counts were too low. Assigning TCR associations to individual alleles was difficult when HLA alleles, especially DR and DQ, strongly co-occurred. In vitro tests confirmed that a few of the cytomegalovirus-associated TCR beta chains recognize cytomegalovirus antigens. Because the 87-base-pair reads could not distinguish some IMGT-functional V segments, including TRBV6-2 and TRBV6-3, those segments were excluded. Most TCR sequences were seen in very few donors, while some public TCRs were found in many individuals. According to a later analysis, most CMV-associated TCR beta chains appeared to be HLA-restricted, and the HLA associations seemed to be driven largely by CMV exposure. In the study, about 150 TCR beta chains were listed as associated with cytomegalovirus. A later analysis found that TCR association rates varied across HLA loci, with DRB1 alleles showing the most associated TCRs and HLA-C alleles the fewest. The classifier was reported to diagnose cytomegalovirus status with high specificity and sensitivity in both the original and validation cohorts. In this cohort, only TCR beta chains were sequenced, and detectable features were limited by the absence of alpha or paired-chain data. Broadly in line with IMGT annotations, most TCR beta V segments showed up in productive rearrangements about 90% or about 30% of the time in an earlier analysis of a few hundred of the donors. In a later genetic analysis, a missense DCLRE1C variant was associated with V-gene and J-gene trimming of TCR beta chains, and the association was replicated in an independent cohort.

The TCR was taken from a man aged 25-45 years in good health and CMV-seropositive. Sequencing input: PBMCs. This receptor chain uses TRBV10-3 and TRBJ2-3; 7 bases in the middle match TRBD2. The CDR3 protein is CAISTPAGADTQYF. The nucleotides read TGTGCCATCAGTACCCCGGCGGGGGCAGATACGCAGTATTTT.